The sequence of this T cell receptor beta chain was determined in a study of blood T cell repertoires in COVID-19. Study-wide context: PBMCs, B-cell-depleted T cells, or T cells provided the cDNA or gDNA that made up the material.

The table came from immunoSEQ multiplex PCR; TCRdb's copy has only in-frame clones and leaves some out. This table has about 82,000 clones, around four fifths appearing once. This clone has more than one count but fewer than ten. Per germline, CDR1 SGHNT and CDR2 YENEEA. CDR3 length: 14 amino acids. The germline V and J ends were trimmed by 5 bases and 2 bases, with 12 bases remaining between them. The genes are TRBV11-3 and TRBJ2-5; the D gene is possibly TRBD2 (6 bases). Sequencing was performed on peripheral blood. The TCR was taken from a woman in her fifties or sixties with acute or convalescent COVID-19. The CDR3 nucleotides read TGTGCCAGCAGCCCCCGGGGGAGGCAAGAGACCCAGTACTTC. It is translated as CASSPRGRQETQYF.